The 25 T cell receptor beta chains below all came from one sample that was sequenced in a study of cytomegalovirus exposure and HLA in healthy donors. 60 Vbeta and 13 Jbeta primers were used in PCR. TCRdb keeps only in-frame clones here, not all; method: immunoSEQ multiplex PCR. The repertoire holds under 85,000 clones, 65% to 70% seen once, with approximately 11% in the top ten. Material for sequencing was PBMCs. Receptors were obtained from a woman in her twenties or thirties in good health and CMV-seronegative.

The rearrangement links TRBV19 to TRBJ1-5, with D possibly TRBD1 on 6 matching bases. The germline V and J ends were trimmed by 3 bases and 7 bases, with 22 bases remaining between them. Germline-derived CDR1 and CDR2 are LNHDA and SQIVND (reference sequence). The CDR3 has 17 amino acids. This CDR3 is CASSIKGWAGAGQPQHF. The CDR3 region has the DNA TGTGCCAGTAGTATTAAGGGTTGGGCAGGGGCTGGACAGCCCCAGCATTTT.

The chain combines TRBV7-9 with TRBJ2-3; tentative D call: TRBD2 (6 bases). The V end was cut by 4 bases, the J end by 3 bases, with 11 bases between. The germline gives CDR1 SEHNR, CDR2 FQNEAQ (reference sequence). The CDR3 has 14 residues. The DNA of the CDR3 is TGTGCCAGCAGCTCCCCTGGGAGGACAGATACGCAGTATTTT. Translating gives CASSSPGRTDTQYF.

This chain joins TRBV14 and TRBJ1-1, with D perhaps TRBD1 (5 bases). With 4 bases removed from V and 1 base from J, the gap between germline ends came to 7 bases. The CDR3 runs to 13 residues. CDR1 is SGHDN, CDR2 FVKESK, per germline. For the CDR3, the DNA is TGTGCCAGCAGCCTGACAGAGAACACTGAAGCTTTCTTT. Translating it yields CASSLTENTEAFF.

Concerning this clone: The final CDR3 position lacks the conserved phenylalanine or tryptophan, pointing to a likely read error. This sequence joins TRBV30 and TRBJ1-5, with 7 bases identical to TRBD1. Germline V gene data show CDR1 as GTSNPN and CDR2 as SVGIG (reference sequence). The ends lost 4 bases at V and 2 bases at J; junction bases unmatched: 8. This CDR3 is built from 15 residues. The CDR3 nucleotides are TGTGCCTGGATCGGTATAGGGGGCGGCAATCAGCCCCAGCATGTT. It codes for CAWIGIGGGNQPQHV.

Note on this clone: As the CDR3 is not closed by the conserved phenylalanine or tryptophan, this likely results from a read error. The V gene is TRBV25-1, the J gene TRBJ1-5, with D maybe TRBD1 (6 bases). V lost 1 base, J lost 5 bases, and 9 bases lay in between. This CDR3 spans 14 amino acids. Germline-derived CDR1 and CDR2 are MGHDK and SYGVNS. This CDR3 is CASSESTGYQPQHV. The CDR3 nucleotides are TGTGCCAGCAGTGAATCTACAGGGTATCAGCCCCAGCATGTT.

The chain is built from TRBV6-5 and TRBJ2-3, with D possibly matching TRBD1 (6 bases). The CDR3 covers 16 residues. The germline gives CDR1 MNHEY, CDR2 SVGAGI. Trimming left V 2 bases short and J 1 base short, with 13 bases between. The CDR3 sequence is CASSYRAGVRTDTQYF. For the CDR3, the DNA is TGTGCCAGCAGTTACAGGGCAGGGGTCCGCACAGATACGCAGTATTTT.

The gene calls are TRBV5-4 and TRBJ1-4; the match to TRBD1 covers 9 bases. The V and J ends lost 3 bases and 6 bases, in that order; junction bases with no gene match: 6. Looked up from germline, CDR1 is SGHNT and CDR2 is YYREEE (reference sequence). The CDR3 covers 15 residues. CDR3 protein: CASSSPGTGHEKLFF. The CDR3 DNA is TGTGCCAGCAGCTCACCCGGGACAGGGCATGAAAAACTGTTTTTT. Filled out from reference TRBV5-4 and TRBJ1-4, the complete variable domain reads ETGVTQSPTHLIKTRGQQVTLRCSSQSGHNTVSWYQQALGQGPQFIFQYYREEENGRGNFPPRFSGLQFPNYSSELNVNALELDDSALYLCASSSPGTGHEKLFFGSGTQLSVL.

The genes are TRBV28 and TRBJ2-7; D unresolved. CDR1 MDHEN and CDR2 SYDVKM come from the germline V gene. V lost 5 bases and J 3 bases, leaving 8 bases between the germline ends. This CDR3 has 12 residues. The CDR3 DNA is TGTGCCAGCAGTATTGCAGACTACGAGCAGTACTTC. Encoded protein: CASSIADYEQYF.

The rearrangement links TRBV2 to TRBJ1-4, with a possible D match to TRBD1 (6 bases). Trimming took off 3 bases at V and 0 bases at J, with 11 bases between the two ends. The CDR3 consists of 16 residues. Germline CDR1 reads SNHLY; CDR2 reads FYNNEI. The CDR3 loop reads CASSDIGGSTNEKLFF. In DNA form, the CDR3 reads TGTGCCAGCAGTGATATAGGGGGATCAACTAATGAAAAACTGTTTTTT.

The CDR3 sequence: CASSNGQGRADTQYF. As DNA, the CDR3 is TGTGCCAGCAGCAACGGACAGGGGAGGGCAGATACGCAGTATTTT. The chain couples TRBV7-7 to TRBJ2-3; 9 bases match TRBD1. Germline lookup yields CDR1 SSHAT and CDR2 FNYEAQ (reference sequence). The CDR3 is made up of 15 amino acids. The V and J ends lost 5 bases and 4 bases, in that order; junction bases with no gene match: 7. The full variable domain, with the rest looked up from reference TRBV7-7 and TRBJ2-3, is GAGVSQSPRYKVTKRGQDVTLRCDPISSHATLYWYQQALGQGPEFLTYFNYEAQPDKSGLPSDRFSAERPEGSISTLTIQRTEQRDSAMYRCASSNGQGRADTQYFGPGTRLTVL.

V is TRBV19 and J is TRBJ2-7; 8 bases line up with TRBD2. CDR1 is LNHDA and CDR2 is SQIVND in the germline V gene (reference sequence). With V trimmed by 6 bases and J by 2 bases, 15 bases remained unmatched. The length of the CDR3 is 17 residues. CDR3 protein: CASSLPRGSGGPYEQYF. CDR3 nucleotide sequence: TGTGCCAGTAGCCTGCCTCGGGGGAGCGGGGGCCCCTACGAGCAGTACTTC.

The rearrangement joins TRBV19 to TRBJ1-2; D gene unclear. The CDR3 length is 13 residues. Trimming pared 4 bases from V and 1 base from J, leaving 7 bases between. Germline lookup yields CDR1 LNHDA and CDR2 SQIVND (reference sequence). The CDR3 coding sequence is TGTGCCAGTAGTAACGGGGTTAACTATGGCTACACCTTC. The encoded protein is CASSNGVNYGYTF.

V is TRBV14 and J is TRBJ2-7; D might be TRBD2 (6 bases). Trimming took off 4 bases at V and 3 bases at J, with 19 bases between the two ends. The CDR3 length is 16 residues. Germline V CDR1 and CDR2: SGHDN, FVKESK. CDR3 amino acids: CASSPFYSGPVYEQYF. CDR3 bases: TGTGCCAGCAGCCCGTTCTACAGCGGGCCCGTCTACGAGCAGTACTTC.

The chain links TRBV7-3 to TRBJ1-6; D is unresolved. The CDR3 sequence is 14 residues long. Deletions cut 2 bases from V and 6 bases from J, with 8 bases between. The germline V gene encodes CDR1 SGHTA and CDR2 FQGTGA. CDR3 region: CASSLAPLNSPLHF. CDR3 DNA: TGTGCCAGCAGCTTAGCGCCCCTTAATTCACCCCTCCACTTT.

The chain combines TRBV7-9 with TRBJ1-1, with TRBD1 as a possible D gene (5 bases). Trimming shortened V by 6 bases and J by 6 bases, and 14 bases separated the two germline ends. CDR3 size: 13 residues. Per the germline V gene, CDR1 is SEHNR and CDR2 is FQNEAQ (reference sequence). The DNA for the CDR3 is TGTGCCAGCAGTTATACCAGGGATCCTGAAGCTTTCTTT. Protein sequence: CASSYTRDPEAFF.

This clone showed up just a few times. CDR3 residues: CASRRTGSNEKLFF. The DNA of the CDR3 is TGTGCCAGCAGGCGGACAGGGTCAAATGAAAAACTGTTTTTT. This rearrangement joins TRBV6-1 to TRBJ1-4; 8 bases are a match to TRBD1. This CDR3 spans 14 amino acids. Unmatched junction bases numbered 5, after V lost 6 bases and J lost 5 bases. Germline assignment: CDR1 MNHNS and CDR2 SASEGT.

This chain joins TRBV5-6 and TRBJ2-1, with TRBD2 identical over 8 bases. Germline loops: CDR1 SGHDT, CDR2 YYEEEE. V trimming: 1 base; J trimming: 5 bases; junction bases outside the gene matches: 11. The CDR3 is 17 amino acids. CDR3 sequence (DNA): TGTGCCAGCAGCTTGTCATCGGGGGGGCCTTTAGACAATGAGCAGTTCTTC. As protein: CASSLSSGGPLDNEQFF.

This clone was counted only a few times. CDR3 bases: TGTGCCAGCAGCCAGGAGGAAAAACTGTTTTTT. The encoded protein is CASSQEEKLFF. The chain uses TRBV14 and TRBJ1-4; D is undetermined. V was trimmed by 3 bases and J by 8 bases, leaving 4 bases between them. This CDR3 has 11 residues. Germline V gene lookup returns CDR1 SGHDN and CDR2 FVKESK.

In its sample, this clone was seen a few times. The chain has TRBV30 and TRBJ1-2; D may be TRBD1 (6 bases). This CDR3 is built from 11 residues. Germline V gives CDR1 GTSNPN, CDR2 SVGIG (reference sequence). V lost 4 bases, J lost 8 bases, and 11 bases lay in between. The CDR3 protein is CAWNRVGGYTF. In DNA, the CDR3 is TGTGCCTGGAACAGGGTAGGAGGCTACACCTTC.

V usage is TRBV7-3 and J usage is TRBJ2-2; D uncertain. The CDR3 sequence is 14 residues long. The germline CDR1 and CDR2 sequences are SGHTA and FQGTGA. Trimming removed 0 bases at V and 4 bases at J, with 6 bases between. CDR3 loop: CASSLTSFTGELFF. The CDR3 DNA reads TGTGCCAGCAGCTTAACGAGCTTCACCGGGGAGCTGTTTTTT.

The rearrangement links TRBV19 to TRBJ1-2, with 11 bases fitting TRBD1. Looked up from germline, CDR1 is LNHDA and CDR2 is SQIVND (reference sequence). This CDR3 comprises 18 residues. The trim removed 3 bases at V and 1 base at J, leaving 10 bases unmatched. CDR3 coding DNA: TGTGCCAGTAGTATTACTTCCGGACAGGGGGCAATTAACTATGGCTACACCTTC. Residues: CASSITSGQGAINYGYTF.

The CDR3: CASSFPGTEAFF. CDR3 nucleotides: TGTGCCAGCAGCTTCCCGGGCACTGAAGCTTTCTTT. The V gene is TRBV5-6, the J gene TRBJ1-1; D gene uncertain. The V gene's germline CDR1 is SGHDT and CDR2 YYEEEE. With 2 bases removed from V and 4 bases from J, the gap between germline ends came to 6 bases. The CDR3 loop spans 12 amino acids. Using reference TRBV5-6 and TRBJ1-1 for the parts outside the CDR3, the full variable domain is DAGVTQSPTHLIKTRGQQVTLRCSPKSGHDTVSWYQQALGQGPQFIFQYYEEEERQRGNFPDRFSGHQFPNYSSELNVNALLLGDSALYLCASSFPGTEAFFGQGTRLTVV.

CDR3 sequence: CASSQVRQGATDTQYF. The CDR3 nucleotides are TGTGCCAGCAGCCAGGTCCGACAGGGGGCGACAGATACGCAGTATTTT. V and J are TRBV4-2 and TRBJ2-3; the match to TRBD1 covers 10 bases. Germline V gene lookup returns CDR1 LGHNA and CDR2 YNFKEQ. This CDR3 comprises 16 residues. Germline trimming cut 3 bases from V and 3 bases from J; bases unmatched to any gene: 6.

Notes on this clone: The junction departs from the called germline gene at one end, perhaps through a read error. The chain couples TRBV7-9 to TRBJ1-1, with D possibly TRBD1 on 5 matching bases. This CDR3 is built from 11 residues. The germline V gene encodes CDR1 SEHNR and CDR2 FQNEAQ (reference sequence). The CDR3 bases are TGTGCCAGCAGCACAGACAGACTTGGTGGGTTT. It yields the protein CASSTDRLGGF.

CDR3 coding DNA: TGTGCCAGCAGCGCGACAGGGTGGGAGCAGTACTTC. Residues: CASSATGWEQYF. This rearrangement joins TRBV2 to TRBJ2-7; 7 bases are a match to TRBD1. The CDR3 consists of 12 residues. V lost 6 bases and J lost 7; bases outside the gene matches: 6. Germline V gene sequence: CDR1 SNHLY, CDR2 FYNNEI. Variable domain in full (rest from reference TRBV2 and TRBJ2-7): EPEVTQTPSHQVTQMGQEVILRCVPISNHLYFYWYRQILGQKVEFLVSFYNNEISEKSEIFDDQFSVERPDGSNFTLKIRSTKLEDSAMYFCASSATGWEQYFGPGTRLTVT.